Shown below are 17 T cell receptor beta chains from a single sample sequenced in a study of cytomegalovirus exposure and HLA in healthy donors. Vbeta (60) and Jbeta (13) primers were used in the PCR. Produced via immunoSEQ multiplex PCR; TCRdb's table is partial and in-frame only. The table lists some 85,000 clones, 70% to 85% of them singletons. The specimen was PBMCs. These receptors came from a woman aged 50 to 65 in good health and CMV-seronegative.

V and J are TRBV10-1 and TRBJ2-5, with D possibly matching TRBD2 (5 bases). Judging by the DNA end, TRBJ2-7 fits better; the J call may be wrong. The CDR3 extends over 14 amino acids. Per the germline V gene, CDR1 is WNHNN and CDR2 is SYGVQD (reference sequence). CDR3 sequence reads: CASSDSRRGYEQYF. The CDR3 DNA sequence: TGCGCCAGCAGTGACTCCCGACGGGGTTACGAGCAGTACTTC.

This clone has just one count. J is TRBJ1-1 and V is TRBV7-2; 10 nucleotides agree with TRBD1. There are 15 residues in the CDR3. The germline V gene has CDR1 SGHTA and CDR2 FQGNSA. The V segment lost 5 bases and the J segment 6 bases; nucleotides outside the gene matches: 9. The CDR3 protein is CASSPRQGAVSEAFF. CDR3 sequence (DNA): TGTGCCAGCAGCCCACGACAGGGGGCGGTCTCTGAAGCTTTCTTT.

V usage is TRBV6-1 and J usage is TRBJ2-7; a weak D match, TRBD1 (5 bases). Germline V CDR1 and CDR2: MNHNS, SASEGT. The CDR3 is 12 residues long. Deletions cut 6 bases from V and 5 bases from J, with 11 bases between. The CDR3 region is CASRGQLDEQYV. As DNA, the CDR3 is TGTGCCAGCAGGGGGCAGCTTGACGAGCAGTACGTC.

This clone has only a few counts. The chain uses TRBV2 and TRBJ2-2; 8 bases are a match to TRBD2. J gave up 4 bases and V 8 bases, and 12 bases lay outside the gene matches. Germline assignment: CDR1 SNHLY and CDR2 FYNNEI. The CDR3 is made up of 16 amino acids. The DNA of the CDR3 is TGTGCCAGCCGGCCCAGCGGGAGTGTATTCACCGGGGAGCTGTTTTTT. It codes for CASRPSGSVFTGELFF.

The CDR3 DNA follows: TGCGCCAGCAGCCAAGGTGAATCGGGTTTTTACGAGCAGTACTTC. It codes for CASSQGESGFYEQYF. The V gene is TRBV4-1, the J gene TRBJ2-7, with D unclear. The CDR3 runs 15 residues. Germline V lookup: CDR1 MGHRA, CDR2 YSYEKL. V shed 1 base and J shed 4 bases, with 14 bases lying between them.

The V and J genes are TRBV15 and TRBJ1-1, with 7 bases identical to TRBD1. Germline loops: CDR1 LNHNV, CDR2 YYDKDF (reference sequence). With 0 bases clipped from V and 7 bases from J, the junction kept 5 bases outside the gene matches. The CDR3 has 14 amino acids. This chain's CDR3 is CATSRDAQGSEAFF. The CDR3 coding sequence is TGTGCCACCAGCAGAGACGCACAGGGGAGTGAAGCTTTCTTT.

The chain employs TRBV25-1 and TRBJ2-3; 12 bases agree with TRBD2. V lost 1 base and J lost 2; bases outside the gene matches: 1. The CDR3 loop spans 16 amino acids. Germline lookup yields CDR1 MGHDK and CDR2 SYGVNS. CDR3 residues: CASSESSGRATDTQYF. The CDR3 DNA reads TGTGCCAGCAGTGAATCTAGCGGGAGGGCCACAGATACGCAGTATTTT.

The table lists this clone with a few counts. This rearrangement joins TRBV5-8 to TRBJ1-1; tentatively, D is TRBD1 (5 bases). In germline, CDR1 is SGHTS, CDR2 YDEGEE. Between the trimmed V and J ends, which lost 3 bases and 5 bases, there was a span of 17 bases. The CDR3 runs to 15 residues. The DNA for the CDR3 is TGTGCCAGCAGCTCACGATCCTACAAGGGGACTGAAGCTTTCTTT. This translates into CASSSRSYKGTEAFF.

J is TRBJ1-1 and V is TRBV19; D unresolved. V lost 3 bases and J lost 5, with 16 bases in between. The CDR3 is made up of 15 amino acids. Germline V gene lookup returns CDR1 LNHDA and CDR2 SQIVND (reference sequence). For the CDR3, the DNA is TGTGCCAGTAGTATGTGGTCCGGGGTGGGTACTGAAGCTTTCTTT. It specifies CASSMWSGVGTEAFF.

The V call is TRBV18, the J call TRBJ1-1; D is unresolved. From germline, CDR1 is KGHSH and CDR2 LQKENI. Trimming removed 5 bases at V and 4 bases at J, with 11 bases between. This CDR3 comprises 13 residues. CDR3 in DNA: TGTGCCAGCTCAGATTGGGGAGTCACTGAAGCTTTCTTT. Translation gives CASSDWGVTEAFF.

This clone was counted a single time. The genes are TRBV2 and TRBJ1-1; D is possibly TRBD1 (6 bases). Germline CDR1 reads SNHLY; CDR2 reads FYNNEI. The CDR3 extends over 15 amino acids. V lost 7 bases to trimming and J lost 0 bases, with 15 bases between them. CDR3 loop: CASIQRDTLNTEAFF. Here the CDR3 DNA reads TGTGCCAGCATTCAGAGGGACACCCTGAACACTGAAGCTTTCTTT.

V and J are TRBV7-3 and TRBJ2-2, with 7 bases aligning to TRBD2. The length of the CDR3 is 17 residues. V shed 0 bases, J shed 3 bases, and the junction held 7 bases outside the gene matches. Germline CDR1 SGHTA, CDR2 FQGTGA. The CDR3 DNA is TGTGCCAGCAGCTTAACGGCCAGCGGGACGTACACCGGGGAGCTGTTTTTT. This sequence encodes CASSLTASGTYTGELFF.

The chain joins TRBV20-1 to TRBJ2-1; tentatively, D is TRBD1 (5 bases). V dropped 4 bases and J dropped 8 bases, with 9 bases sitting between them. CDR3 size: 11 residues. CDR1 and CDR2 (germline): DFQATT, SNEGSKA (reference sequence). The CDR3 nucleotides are TGCAGTGCTATGCAGGGTGATGAGCAGTTCTTC. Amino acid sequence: CSAMQGDEQFF.

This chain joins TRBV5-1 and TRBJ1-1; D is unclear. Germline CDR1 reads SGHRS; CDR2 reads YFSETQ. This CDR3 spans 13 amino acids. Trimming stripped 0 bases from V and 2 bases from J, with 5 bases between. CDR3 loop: CASSLEQNTEAFF. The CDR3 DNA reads TGCGCCAGCAGCTTGGAACAAAACACTGAAGCTTTCTTT.

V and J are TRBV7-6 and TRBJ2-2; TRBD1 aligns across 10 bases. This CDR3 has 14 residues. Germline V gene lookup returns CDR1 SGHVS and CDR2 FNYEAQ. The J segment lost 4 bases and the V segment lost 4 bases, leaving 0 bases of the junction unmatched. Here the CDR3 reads CASSWTGGTGELFF. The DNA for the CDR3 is TGTGCCAGCAGCTGGACAGGGGGCACCGGGGAGCTGTTTTTT. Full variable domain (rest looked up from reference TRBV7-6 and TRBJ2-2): GAGVSQSPRYKVTKRGQDVALRCDPISGHVSLYWYRQALGQGPEFLTYFNYEAQQDKSGLPNDRFSAERPEGSISTLTIQRTEQRDSAMYRCASSWTGGTGELFFGEGSRLTVL.

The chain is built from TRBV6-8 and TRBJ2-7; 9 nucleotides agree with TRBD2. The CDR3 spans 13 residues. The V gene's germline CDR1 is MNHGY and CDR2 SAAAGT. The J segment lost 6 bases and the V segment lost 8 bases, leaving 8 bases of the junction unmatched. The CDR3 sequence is CASRSGRNGEQYF. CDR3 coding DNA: TGTGCCAGCCGGAGCGGGAGGAATGGCGAGCAGTACTTC.

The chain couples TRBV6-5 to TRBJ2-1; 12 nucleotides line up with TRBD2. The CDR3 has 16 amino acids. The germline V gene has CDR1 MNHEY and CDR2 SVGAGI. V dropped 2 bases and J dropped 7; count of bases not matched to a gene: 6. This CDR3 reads CASSYEGLAGGNEQFF. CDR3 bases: TGTGCCAGCAGTTACGAGGGACTAGCGGGTGGAAATGAGCAGTTCTTC.